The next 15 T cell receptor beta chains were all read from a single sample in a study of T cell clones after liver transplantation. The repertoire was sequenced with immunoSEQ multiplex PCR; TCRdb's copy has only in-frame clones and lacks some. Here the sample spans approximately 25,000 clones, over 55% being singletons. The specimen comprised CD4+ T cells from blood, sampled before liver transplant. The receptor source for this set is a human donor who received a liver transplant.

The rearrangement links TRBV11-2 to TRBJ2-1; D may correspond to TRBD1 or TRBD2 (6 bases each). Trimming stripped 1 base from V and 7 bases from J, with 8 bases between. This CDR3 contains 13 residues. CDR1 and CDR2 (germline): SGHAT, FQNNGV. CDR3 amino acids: CASSLGRGNEQFF. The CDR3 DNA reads TGTGCCAGCAGCTTAGGGAGGGGGAATGAGCAGTTCTTC.

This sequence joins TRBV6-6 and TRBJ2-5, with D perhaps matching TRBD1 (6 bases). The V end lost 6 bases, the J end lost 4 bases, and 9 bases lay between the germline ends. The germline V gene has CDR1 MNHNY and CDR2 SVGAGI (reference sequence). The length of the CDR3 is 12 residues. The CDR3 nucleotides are TGTGCCAGCAGGGACAGTCCAGAGACCCAGTACTTC. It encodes CASRDSPETQYF.

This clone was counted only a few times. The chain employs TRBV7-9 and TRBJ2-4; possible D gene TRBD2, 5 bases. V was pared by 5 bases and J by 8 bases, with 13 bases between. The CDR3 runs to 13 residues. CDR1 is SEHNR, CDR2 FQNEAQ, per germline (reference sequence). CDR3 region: CASSREGRDIQYF. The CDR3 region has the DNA TGTGCCAGCAGCCGAGAAGGGCGGGACATTCAGTACTTC.

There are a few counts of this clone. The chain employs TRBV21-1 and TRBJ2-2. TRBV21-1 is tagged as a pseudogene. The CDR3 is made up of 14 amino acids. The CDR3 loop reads CASSKWAASGELFF. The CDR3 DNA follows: TGTGCCAGCAGCAAATGGGCGGCTTCCGGGGAGCTGTTTTTT.

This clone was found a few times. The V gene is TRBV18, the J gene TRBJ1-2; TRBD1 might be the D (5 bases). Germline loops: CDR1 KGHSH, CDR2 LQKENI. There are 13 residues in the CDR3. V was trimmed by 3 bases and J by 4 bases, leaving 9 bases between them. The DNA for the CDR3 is TGTGCCAGCTCACCCGACAGTGGCTATGGCTACACCTTC. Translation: CASSPDSGYGYTF.

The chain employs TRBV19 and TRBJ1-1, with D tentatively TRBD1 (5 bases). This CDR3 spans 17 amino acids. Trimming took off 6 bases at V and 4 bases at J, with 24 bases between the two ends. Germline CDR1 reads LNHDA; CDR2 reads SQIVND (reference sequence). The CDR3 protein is CASSLPSGGGYGTEAFF. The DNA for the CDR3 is TGTGCCAGTAGCCTGCCGTCGGGTGGGGGTTACGGCACTGAAGCTTTCTTT.

CDR3 residues: CASSLDGSRADTQYF. For the CDR3, the DNA is TGCGCCAGCAGCTTGGACGGGAGTCGCGCAGATACGCAGTATTTT. The chain uses TRBV5-1 and TRBJ2-3; possible D gene TRBD2, 6 bases. Trimming shortened V by 0 bases and J by 4 bases, and 12 bases separated the two germline ends. The CDR3 totals 15 residues. Per germline, CDR1 SGHRS and CDR2 YFSETQ.

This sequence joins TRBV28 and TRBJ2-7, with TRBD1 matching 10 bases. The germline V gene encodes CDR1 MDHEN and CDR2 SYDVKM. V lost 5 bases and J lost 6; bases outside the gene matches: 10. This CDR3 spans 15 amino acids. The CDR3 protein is CASSPPGQGFSEQYF. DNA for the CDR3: TGTGCCAGCAGTCCACCGGGACAGGGGTTTTCCGAGCAGTACTTC.

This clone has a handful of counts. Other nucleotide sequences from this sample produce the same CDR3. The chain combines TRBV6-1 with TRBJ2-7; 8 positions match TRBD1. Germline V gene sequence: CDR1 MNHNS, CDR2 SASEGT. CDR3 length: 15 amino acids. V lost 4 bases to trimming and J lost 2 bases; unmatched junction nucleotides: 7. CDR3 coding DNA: TGTGCCAGCAGTGTGGCGGGACAGGCCCCCTACGAGCAGTACTTC. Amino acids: CASSVAGQAPYEQYF.

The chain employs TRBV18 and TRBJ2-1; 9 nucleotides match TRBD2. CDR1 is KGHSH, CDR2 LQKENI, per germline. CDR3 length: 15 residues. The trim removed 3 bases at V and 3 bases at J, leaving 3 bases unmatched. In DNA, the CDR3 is TGTGCCAGCTCACCTCGGACTAGCGACTACAATGAGCAGTTCTTC. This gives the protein CASSPRTSDYNEQFF.

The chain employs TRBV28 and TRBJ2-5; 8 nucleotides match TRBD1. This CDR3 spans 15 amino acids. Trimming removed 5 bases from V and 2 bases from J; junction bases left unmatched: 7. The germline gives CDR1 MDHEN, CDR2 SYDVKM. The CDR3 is CASSKPQGGQETQYF. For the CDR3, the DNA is TGTGCCAGCAGTAAGCCACAGGGGGGACAAGAGACCCAGTACTTC. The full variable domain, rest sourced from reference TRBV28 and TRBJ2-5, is DVKVTQSSRYLVKRTGEKVFLECVQDMDHENMFWYRQDPGLGLRLIYFSYDVKMKEKGDIPEGYSVSREKKERFSLILESASTNQTSMYLCASSKPQGGQETQYFGPGTRLLVL.

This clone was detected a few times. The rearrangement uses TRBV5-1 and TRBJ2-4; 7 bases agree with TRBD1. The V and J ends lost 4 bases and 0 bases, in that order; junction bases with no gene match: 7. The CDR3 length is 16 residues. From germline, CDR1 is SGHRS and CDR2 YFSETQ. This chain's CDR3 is CASSETGAIAKNIQYF. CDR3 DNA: TGCGCCAGCAGCGAAACAGGGGCCATAGCCAAAAACATTCAGTACTTC.

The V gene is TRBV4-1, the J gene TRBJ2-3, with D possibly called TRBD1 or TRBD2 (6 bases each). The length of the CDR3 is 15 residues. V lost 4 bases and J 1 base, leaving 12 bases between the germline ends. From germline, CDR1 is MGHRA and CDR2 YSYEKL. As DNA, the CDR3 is TGCGCCAGCAGCCTGGGGGGCCCCGGCACAGATACGCAGTATTTT. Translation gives CASSLGGPGTDTQYF.

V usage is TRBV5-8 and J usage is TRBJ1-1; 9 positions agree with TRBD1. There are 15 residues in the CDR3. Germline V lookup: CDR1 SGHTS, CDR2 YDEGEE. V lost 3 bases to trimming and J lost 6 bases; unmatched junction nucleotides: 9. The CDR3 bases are TGTGCCAGCAGCTATTCCACAGGGGGCCCCTCTGAAGCTTTCTTT. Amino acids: CASSYSTGGPSEAFF.

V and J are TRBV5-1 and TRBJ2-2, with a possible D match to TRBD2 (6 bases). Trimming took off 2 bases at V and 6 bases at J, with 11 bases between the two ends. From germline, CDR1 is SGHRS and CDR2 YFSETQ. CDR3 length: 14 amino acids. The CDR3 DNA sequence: TGCGCCAGCAGCTTCGGTAGGGAGGCCGGGGAGCTGTTTTTT. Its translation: CASSFGREAGELFF.